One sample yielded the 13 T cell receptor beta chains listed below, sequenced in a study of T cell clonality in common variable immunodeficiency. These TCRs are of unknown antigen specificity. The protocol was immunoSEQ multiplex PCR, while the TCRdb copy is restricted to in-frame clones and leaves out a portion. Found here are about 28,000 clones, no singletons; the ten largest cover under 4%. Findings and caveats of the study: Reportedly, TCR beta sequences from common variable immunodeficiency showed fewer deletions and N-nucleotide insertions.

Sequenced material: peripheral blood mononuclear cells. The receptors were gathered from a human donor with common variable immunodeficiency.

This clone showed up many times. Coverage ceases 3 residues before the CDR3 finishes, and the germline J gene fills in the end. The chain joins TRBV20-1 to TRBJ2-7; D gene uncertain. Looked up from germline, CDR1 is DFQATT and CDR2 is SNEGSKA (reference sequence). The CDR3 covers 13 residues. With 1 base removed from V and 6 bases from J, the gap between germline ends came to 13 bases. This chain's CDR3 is CSARGARNGEQYF. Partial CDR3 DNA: TGCAGTGCTAGAGGGGCTCGGAACGGCGAG.

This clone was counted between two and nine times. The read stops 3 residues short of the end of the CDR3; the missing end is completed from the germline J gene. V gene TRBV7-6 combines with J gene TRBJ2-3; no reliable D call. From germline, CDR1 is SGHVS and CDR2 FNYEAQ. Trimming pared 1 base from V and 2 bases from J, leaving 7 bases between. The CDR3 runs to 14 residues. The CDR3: CASSLDSLTDTQYF. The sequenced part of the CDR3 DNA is TGTGCCAGCAGCTTAGACAGCCTCACAGATACG.

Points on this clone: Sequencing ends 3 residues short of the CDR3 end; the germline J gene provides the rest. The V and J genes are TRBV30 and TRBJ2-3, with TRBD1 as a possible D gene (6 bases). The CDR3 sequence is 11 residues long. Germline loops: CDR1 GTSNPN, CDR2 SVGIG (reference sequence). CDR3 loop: CAWSRDIAQYF. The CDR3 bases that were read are TGTGCCTGGAGTCGGGACATAGCG. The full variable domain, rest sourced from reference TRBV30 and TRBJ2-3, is SQTIHQWPATLVQPVGSPLSLECTVEGTSNPNLYWYRQAAGRGLQLLFYSVGIGQISSEVPQNLSASRPQDRQFILSSKKLLLSDSGFYLCAWSRDIAQYFGPGTRLTVL.

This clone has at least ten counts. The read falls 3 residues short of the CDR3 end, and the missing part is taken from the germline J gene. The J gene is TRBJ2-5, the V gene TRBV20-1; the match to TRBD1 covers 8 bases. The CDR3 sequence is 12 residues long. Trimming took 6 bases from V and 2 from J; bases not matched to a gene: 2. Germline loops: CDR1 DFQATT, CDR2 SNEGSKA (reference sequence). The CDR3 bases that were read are TGCAGTGCCAGGACAGGGCAAGAGACC. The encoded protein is CSARTGQET. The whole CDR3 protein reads CSARTGQETQYF.

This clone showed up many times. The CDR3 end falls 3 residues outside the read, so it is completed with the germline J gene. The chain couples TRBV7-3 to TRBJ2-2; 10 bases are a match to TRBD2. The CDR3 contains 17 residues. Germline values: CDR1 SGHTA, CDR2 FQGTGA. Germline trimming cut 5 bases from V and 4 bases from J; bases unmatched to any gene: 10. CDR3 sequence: CASSPRTSGGGTGELFF. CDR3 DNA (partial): TGTGCCAGCAGCCCCCGGACTAGCGGTGGTGGCACCGGGGAG.

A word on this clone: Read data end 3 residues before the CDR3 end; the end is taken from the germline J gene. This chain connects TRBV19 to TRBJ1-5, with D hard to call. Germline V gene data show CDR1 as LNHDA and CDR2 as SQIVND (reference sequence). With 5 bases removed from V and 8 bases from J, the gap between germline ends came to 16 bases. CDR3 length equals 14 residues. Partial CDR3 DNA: TGTGCCAGTAGTGTCGGTCGAGGGTTGGAGCCC. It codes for CASSVGRGLEP. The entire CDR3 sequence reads CASSVGRGLEPQHF.

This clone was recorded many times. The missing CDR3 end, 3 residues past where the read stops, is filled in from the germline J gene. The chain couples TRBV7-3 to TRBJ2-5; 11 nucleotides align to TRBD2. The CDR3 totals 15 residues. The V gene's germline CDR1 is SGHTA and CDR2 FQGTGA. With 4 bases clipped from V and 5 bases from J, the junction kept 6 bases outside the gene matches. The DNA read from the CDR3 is TGTGCCAGCAGCTCGTCGACTAGCGGGATCGAGACC. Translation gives CASSSSTSGIET. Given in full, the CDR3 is CASSSSTSGIETQYF. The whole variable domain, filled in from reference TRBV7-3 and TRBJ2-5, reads GAGVSQTPSNKVTEKGKYVELRCDPISGHTALYWYRQSLGQGPEFLIYFQGTGAADDSGLPNDRFFAVRPEGSVSTLKIQRTERGDSAVYLCASSSSTSGIETQYFGPGTRLLVL.

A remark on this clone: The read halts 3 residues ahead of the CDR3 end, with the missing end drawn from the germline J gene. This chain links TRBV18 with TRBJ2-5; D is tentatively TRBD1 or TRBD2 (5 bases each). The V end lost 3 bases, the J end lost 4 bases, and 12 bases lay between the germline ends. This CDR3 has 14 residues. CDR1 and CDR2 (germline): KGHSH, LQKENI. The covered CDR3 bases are TGTGCCAGCTCACCGAGGGGTGCCGGAGAGACC. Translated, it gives CASSPRGAGET. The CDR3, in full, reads CASSPRGAGETQYF.

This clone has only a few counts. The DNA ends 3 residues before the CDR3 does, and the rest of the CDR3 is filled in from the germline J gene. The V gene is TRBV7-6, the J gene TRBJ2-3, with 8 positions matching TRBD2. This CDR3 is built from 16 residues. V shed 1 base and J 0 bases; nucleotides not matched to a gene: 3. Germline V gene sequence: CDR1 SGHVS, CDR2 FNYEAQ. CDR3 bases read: TGTGCCAGCAGCTTAGAGGCGGGGGGCAGCACAGATACG. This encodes CASSLEAGGSTDT. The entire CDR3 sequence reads CASSLEAGGSTDTQYF.

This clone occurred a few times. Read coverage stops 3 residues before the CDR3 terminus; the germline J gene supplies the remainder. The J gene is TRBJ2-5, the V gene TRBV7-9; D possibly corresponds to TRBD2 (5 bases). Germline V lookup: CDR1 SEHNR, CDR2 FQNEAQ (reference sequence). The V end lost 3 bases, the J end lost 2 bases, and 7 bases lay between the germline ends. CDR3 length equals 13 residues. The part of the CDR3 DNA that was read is TGTGCCAGCAGCTTCAGCGGACAAGAGACC. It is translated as CASSFSGQET. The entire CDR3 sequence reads CASSFSGQETQYF.

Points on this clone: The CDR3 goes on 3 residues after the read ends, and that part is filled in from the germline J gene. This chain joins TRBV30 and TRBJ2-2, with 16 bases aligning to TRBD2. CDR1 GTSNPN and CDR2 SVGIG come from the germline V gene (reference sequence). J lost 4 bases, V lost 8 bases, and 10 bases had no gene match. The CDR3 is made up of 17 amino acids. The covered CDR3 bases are TGTGCCGGAACCGGGACTAGCGGGGGGGCCCGCACCGGGGAG. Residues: CAGTGTSGGARTGE. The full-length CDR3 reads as CAGTGTSGGARTGELFF.

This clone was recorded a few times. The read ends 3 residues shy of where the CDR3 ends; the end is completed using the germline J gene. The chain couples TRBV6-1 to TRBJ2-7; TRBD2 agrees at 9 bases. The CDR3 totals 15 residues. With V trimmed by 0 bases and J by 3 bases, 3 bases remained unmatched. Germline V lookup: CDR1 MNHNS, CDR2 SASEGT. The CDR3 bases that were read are TGTGCCAGCAGTGAAGCTAAGCGGGGGGACTACGAG. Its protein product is CASSEAKRGDYE. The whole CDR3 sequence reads CASSEAKRGDYEQYF.

CDR3 bases read: TGTGCCAGCAGCTTGGGACTGGAAGCCTACGAG. It translates to CASSLGLEAYE. The CDR3 as a whole reads CASSLGLEAYEQYF. The chain links TRBV5-6 to TRBJ2-7; D is unclear. Sequencing ends 3 residues short of the CDR3 end; the germline J gene provides the rest. Deletions cut 0 bases from V and 2 bases from J, with 9 bases between. The germline V gene has CDR1 SGHDT and CDR2 YYEEEE. The CDR3 sequence is 14 residues long.